This record covers a single T cell receptor beta chain. This clonotype was observed a few times. Its binding antigen is unknown. No clone much larger than this one lies a single base away; base qualities are absent. This entry comes from a study of CD8 T cells in ankylosing spondylitis listed by TCRdb under 2017. In the study overall: To find TCR variants linked to disease, the study profiled T cell receptor beta repertoires in ankylosing spondylitis patients and healthy donors. The full study cohort was made up of about 25 ankylosing spondylitis patients and over 90 healthy donors. Peripheral blood was sampled, and synovial fluid was also collected from ankylosing spondylitis patients. Overall study results and their limits: Some of the motif variants had been reported before in the synovial fluid and blood of reactive arthritis patients, a finding that suggests common disease-initiation mechanisms. A TCR beta motif made up of about eight highly homologous amino acid variants appeared to be characteristic of blood from ankylosing spondylitis patients. Significant enrichment of the disease-linked clones was reported in matched synovial fluid samples from ankylosing spondylitis patients. The disease-linked clones showed a CD8+ phenotype and occurred at relatively low frequencies in peripheral blood.

This sample was sequenced with an Illumina HiSeq 2500. Quantitative 5'-RACE with molecular barcodes was the method used to prepare the TCR beta libraries. In the source study's methods: Disease-linked TCR variants were identified with a new computational method built on a probabilistic model of VDJ rearrangement. TCRdb took the public reads, trimmed them with fastp at Q25, ran MiXCR for clone calling and kept in-frame beta chains. Entries that share a CDR3 protein sequence are merged under the most common genes and DNA. The authors' filters were not applied to this entry. Here the sample has 230,000 or so distinct CDR3 sequences; about 18% occur a single time. The ten top clones hold approximately 32% of the sample. This sequence was found in a male donor with ankylosing spondylitis or in good health (not recorded which). Sequencing was performed on blood, either unsorted or a sorted T cell fraction (not recorded which).

Read as DNA, the sequence is TGTGCCAGCAGCTTGATCGACAGGGTGGACCAAGAGACCCAGTACTTC. This codes for CASSLIDRVDQETQYF. The sequence joins TRBV7-9 to TRBJ2-5; the junction holds 7 bases that match TRBD1. Unmatched junction bases come to 7, with V trimmed by 3 bases and J by 0 bases. CDR3 length: 16 amino acids, cysteine to phenylalanine. Only the CDR3 part of the read is kept: 48 bases, read in frame from the first base. Taken from the germline V gene (reference sequence), the CDR1 and CDR2 loops are SEHNR and FQNEAQ.